The source of this TCR beta chain is a study of identical twins. Study-level findings and limits: Monozygotic twins shared more out-of-frame TCR alpha than recombination models predicted. With beta out-of-frame sequences, excess sharing by twins was weaker.

Every sampled donor was Caucasian and healthy. V was cut by 6 bases and J by 0 bases, with 18 bases left in between. CDR1 DFQATT and CDR2 SNEGSKA come from the germline V gene (reference sequence). This CDR3 comprises 16 residues. TCRdb re-called the 5' RACE reads with MiXCR, one entry per CDR3 protein. This sample yields around 1.7 million distinct CDR3 sequences, of which about 32% are seen a single time; approximately 0.25% belongs to the top ten. In the case of this clonotype: The antigen remains undetermined.

The sequenced material came from cord blood. This clonotype originated in a newborn girl in good health. V usage is TRBV20-1 and J usage is TRBJ1-5, with a possible D match to TRBD1 (6 bases). The CDR3 sequence: CSAPRGGGFSNQPQHF. DNA of the CDR3: TGCAGTGCCCCCCGAGGGGGGGGGTTTAGCAATCAGCCCCAGCATTTT.